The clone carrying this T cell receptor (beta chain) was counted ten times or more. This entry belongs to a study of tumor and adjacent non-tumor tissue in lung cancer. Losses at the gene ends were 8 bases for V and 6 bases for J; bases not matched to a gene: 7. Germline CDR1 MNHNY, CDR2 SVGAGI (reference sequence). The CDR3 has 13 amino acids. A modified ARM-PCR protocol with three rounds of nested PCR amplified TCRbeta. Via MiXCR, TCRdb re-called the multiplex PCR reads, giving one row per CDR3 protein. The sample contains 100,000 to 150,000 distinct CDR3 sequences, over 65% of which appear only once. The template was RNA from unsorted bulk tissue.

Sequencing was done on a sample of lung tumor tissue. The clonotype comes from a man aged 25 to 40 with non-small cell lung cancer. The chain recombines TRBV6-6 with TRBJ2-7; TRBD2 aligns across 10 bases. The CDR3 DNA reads TGTGCCAGCCTACTAGCGGGATCCCCCGAGCAGTACTTC. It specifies CASLLAGSPEQYF.